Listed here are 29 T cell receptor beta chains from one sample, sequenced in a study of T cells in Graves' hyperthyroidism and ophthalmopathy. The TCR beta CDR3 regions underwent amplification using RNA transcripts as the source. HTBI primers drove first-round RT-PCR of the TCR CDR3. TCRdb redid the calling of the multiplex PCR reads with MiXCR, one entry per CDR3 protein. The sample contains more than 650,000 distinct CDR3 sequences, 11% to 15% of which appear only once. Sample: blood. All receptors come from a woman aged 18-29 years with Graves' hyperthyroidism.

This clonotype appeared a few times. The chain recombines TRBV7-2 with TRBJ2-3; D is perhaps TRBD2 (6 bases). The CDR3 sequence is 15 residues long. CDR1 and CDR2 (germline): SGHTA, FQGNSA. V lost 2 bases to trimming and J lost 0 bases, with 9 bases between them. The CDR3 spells CASSLRGYSTDTQYF. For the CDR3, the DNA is TGTGCCAGCAGCTTACGGGGGTATAGCACAGATACGCAGTATTTT.

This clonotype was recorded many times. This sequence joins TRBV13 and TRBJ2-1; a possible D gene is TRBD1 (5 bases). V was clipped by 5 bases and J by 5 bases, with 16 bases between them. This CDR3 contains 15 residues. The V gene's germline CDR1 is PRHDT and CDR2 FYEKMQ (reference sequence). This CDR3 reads CASSPFGASHNEQFF. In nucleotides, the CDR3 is TGTGCCAGCAGCCCCTTTGGGGCCAGTCACAATGAGCAGTTCTTC.

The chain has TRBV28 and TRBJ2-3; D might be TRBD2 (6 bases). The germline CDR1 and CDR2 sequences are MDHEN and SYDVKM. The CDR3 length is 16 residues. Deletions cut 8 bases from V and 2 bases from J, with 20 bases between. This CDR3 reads CASGLGSGTDTDTQYF. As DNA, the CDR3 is TGTGCCAGCGGCTTGGGGTCGGGGACTGACACAGATACGCAGTATTTT.

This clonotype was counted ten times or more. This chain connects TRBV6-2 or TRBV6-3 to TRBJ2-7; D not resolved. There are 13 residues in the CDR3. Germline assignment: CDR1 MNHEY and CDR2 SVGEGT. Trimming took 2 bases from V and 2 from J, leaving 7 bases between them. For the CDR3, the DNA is TGTGCCAGCAGTTACCCTGGCCCCTACGAGCAGTACTTC. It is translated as CASSYPGPYEQYF.

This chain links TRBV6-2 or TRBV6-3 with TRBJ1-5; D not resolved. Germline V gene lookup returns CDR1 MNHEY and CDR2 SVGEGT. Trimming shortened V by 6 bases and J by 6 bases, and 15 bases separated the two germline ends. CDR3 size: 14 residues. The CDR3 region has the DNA TGTGCCAGCAGAGAGCAGACGGCCGGTCAGCCCCAGCATTTT. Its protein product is CASREQTAGQPQHF.

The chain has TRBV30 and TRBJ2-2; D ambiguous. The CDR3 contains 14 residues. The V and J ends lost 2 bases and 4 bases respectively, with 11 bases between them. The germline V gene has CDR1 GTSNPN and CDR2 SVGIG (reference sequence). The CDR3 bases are TGTGCCTGGAGTCTGGGCCCCGGCACCGGGGAGCTGTTTTTT. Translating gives CAWSLGPGTGELFF.

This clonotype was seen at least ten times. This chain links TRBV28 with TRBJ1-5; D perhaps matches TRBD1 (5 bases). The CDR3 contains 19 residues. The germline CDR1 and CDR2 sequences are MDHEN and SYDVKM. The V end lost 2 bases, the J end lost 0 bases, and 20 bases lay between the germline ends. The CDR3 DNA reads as TGTGCCAGCAGTTTAGGTCCGAGACAGAGCCTTACTAGCAATCAGCCCCAGCATTTT. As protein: CASSLGPRQSLTSNQPQHF.

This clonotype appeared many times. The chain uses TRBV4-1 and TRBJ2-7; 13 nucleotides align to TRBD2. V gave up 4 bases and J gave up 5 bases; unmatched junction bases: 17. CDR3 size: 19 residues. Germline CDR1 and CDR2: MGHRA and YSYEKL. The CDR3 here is CASSPTGTSGKSLRDEQYF. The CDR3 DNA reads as TGCGCCAGCAGCCCCACCGGGACTAGCGGGAAGTCTCTAAGGGACGAGCAGTACTTC.

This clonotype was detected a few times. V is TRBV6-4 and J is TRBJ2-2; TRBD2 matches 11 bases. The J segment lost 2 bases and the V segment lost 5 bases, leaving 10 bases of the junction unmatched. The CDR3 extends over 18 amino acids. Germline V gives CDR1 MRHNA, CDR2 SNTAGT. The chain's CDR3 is CASSPQVGTSGNTGELFF. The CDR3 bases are TGTGCCAGCAGTCCCCAAGTCGGGACTAGCGGCAACACCGGGGAGCTGTTTTTT.

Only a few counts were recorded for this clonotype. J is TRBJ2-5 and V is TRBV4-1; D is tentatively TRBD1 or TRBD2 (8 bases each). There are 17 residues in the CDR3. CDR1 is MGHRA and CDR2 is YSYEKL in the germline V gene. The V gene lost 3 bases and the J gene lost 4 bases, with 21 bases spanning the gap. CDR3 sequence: CASSQQGAPRGGETQYF. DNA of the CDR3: TGCGCCAGCAGCCAGCAGGGGGCTCCCCGGGGGGGAGAGACCCAGTACTTC.

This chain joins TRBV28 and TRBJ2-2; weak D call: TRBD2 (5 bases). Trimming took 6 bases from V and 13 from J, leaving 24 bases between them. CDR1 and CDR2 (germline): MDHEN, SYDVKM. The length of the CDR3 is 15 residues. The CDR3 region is CASSLAPNTAWRLFF. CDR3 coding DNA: TGTGCCAGCAGCCTAGCCCCTAACACGGCCTGGAGGCTGTTTTTT.

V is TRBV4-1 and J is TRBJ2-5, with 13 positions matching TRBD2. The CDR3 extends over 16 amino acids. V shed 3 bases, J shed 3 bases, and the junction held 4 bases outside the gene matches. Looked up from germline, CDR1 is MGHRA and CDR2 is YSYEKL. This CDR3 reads CASSHPGTSGKETQYF. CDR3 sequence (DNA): TGCGCCAGCAGCCACCCCGGGACTAGCGGGAAAGAGACCCAGTACTTC.

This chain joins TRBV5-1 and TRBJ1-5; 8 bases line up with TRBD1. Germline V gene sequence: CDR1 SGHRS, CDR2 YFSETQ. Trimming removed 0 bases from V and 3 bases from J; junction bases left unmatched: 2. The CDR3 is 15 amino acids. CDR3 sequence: CASSLDRGYNQPQHF. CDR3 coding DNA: TGCGCCAGCAGCTTGGACAGGGGGTACAATCAGCCCCAGCATTTT.

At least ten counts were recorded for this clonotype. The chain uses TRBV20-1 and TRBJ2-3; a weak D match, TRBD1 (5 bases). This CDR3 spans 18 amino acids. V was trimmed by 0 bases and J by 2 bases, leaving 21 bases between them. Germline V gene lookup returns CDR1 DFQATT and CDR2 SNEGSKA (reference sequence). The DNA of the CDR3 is TGCAGTGCTAGAGAGAGGATCACAGGCGCAATCCTCACAGATACGCAGTATTTT. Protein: CSARERITGAILTDTQYF.

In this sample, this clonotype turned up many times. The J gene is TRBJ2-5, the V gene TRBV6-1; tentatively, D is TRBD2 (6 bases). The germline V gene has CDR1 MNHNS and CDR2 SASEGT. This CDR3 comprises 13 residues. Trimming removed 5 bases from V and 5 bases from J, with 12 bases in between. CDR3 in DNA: TGTGCCAGCAGTTCCGGGGGTTGGGAGACCCAGTACTTC. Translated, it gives CASSSGGWETQYF.

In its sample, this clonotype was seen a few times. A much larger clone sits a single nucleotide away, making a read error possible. CDR3: CASKPTIQGARSYGYTF. The CDR3 coding sequence is TGTGCCAGCAAACCGACAATACAGGGGGCGCGGAGCTATGGCTACACCTTC. This chain connects TRBV28 to TRBJ1-2; 9 positions match TRBD1. Trimming took 7 bases from V and 4 from J; bases not matched to a gene: 16. The CDR3 is 17 residues long. The germline V gene encodes CDR1 MDHEN and CDR2 SYDVKM.

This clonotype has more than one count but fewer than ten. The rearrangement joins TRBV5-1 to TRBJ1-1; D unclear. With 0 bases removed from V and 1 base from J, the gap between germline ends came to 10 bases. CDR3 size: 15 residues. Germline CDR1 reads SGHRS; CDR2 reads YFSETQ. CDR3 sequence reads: CASSLAGPGNTEAFF. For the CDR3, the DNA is TGCGCCAGCAGCTTGGCCGGACCGGGGAACACTGAAGCTTTCTTT.

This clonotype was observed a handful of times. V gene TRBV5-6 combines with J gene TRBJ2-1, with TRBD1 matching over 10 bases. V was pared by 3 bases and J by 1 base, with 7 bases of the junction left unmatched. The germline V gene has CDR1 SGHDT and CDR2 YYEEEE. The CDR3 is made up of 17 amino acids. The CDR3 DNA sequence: TGTGCCAGCAGCTCTCCAAGGACAGGGGGATCCTACAATGAGCAGTTCTTC. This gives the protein CASSSPRTGGSYNEQFF.

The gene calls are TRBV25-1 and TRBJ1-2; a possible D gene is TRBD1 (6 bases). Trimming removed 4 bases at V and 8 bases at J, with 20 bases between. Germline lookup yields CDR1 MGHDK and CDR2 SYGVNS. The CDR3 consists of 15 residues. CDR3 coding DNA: TGTGCCAGCAGTGCATTGCAGGGGATCAGTTCGGGCTACACCTTC. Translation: CASSALQGISSGYTF.

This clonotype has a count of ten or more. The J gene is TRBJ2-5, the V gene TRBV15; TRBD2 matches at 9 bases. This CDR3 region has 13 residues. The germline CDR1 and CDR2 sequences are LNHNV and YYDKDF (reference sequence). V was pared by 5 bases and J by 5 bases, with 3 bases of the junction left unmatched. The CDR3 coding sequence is TGTGCCACCAGCCGTCTAGCGGGGGAGACCCAGTACTTC. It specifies CATSRLAGETQYF. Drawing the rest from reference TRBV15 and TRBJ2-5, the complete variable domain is DAMVIQNPRYQVTQFGKPVTLSCSQTLNHNVMYWYQQKSSQAPKLLFHYYDKDFNNEADTPDNFQSRRPNTSFCFLDIRSPGLGDTAMYLCATSRLAGETQYFGPGTRLLVL.

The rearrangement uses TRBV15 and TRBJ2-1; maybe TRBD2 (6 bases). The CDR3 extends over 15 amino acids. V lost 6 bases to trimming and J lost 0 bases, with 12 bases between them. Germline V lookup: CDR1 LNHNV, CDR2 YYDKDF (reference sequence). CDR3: CATRPRDGSYNEQFF. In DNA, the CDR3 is TGTGCCACCAGGCCGCGGGATGGCTCCTACAATGAGCAGTTCTTC. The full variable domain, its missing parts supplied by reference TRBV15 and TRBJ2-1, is DAMVIQNPRYQVTQFGKPVTLSCSQTLNHNVMYWYQQKSSQAPKLLFHYYDKDFNNEADTPDNFQSRRPNTSFCFLDIRSPGLGDTAMYLCATRPRDGSYNEQFFGPGTRLTVL.

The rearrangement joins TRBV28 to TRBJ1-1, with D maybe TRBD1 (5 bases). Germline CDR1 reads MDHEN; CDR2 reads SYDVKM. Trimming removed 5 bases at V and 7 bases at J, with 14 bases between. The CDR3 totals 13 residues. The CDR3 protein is CASSLVRGSEAFF. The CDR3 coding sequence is TGTGCCAGCAGTCTCGTTAGGGGCAGTGAAGCTTTCTTT.

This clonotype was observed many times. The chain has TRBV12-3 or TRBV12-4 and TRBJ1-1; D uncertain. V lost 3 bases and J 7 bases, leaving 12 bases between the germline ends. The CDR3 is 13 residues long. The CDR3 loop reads CASSFGEPHEAFF. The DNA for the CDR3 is TGTGCCAGCAGTTTCGGGGAGCCGCATGAAGCTTTCTTT.

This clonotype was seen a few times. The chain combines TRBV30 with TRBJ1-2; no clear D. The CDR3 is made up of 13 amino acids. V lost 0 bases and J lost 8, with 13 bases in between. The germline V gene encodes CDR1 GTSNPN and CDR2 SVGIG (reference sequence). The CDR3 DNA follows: TGTGCCTGGAGTGTACGGGAATTAGGAGGCTACACCTTC. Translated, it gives CAWSVRELGGYTF.

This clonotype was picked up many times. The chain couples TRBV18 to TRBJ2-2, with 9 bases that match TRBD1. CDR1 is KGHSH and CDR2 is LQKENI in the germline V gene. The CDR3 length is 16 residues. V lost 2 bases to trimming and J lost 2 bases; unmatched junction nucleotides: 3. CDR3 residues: CASSPGDRANTGELFF. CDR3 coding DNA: TGTGCCAGCTCACCAGGGGACAGGGCTAACACCGGGGAGCTGTTTTTT.

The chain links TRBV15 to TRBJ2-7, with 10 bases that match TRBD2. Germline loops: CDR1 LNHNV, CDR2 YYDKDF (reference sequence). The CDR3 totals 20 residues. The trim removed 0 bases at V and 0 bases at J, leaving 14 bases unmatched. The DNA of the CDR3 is TGTGCCACCAGCAGAGACGTCCTAGCGGGAGTCTCCAAGGGCTCCTACGAGCAGTACTTC. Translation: CATSRDVLAGVSKGSYEQYF.

The CDR3 DNA reads as TGTGCCAGCAGTACAACAGGGGGCGCGTCCGGGGAGCTGTTTTTT. Its translation: CASSTTGGASGELFF. The chain is built from TRBV7-3 and TRBJ2-2; 9 bases are a match to TRBD1. This CDR3 has 15 amino acids. J gave up 6 bases and V 6 bases, and 8 bases lay outside the gene matches. Germline lookup yields CDR1 SGHTA and CDR2 FQGTGA.

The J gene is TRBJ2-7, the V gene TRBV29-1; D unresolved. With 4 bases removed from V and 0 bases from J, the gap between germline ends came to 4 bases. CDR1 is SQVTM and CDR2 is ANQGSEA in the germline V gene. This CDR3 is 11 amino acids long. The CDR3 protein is CSVGHSYEQYF. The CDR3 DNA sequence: TGCAGCGTTGGACACTCCTACGAGCAGTACTTC.

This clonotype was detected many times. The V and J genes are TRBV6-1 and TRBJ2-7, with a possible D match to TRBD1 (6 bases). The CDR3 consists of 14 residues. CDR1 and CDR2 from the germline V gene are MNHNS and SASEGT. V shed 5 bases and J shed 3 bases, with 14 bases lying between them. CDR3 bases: TGTGCCAGCAGTTACAGTGTAGGGGGCTACGAGCAGTACTTC. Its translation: CASSYSVGGYEQYF.